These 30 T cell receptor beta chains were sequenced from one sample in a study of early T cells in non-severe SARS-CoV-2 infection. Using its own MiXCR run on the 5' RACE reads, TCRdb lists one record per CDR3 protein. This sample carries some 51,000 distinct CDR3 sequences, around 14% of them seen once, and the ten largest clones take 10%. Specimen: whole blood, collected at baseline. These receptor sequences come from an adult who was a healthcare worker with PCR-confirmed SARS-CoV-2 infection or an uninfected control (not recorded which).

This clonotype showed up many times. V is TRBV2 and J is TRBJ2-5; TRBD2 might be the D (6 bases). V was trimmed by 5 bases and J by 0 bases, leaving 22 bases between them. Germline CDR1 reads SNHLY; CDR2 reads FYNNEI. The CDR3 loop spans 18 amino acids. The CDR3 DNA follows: TGTGCCAGCAGTCTGTGGGGCCGGGGGTCTTCGTACCAAGAGACCCAGTACTTC. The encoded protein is CASSLWGRGSSYQETQYF.

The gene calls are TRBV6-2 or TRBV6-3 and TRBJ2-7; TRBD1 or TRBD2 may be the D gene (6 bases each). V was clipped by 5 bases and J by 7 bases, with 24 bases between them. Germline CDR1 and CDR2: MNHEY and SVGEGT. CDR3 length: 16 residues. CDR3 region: CASSPLRGPREGEQYF. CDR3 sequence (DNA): TGTGCCAGCAGTCCACTCCGGGGGCCACGGGAAGGTGAGCAGTACTTC.

CDR3 protein: CASQAGPRYTEAFF. The CDR3 region has the DNA TGTGCCAGCCAAGCGGGACCGCGGTACACTGAAGCTTTCTTT. The chain recombines TRBV12-3 or TRBV12-4 with TRBJ1-1; perhaps TRBD1 as D (5 bases). This CDR3 comprises 14 residues. Deletions cut 8 bases from V and 3 bases from J, with 16 bases between.

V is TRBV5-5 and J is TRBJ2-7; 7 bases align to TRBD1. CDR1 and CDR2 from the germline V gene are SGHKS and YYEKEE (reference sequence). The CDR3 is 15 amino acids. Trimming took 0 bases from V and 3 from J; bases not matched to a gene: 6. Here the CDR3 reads CASSLGLGGHYEQYF. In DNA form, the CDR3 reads TGTGCCAGCAGCTTGGGATTAGGGGGCCACTACGAGCAGTACTTC.

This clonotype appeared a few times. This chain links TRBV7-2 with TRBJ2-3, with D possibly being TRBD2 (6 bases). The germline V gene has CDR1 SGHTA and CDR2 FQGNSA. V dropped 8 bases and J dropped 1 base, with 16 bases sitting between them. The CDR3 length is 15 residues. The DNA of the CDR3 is TGTGCCAGCCCTTTCCGGGAGTTGGGCACAGATACGCAGTATTTT. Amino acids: CASPFRELGTDTQYF.

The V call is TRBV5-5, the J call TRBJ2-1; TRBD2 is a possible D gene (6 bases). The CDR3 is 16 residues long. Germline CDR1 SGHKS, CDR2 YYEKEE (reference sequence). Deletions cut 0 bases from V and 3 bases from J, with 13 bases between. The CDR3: CASSLAGSSNYNEQFF. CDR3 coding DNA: TGTGCCAGCAGCTTGGCCGGGAGTTCGAACTACAATGAGCAGTTCTTC.

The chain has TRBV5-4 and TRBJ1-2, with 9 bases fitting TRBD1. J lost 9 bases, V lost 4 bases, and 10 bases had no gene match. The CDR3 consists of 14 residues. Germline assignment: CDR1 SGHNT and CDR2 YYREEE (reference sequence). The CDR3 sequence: CASSQKQGAVRYTF. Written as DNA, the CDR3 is TGTGCCAGCAGCCAGAAACAGGGGGCAGTGCGCTACACCTTC.

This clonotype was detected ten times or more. Here the CDR3 DNA reads TGTGCCACCAGTGAAACAGGGTTTGGCCAGCCCCAGCATTTT. As protein: CATSETGFGQPQHF. The V and J genes are TRBV24-1 and TRBJ1-5; D may be TRBD1 (6 bases). The CDR3 extends over 14 amino acids. Looked up from germline, CDR1 is KGHDR and CDR2 is SFDVKD. V gave up 4 bases and J gave up 7 bases, with 13 bases separating them.

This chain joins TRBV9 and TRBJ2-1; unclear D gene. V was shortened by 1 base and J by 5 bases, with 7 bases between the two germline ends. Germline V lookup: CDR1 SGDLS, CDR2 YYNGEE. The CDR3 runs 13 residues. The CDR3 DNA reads TGTGCCAGCAGCGTATCACTCGACAATGAGCAGTTCTTC. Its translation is CASSVSLDNEQFF.

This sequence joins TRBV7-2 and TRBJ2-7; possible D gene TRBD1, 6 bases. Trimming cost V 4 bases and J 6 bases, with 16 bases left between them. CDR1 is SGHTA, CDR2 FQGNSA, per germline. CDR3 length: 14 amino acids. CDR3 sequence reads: CASSSRFTGSEQYF. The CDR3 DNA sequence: TGTGCCAGCAGCTCCAGATTTACAGGGAGCGAGCAGTACTTC.

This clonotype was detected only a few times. The CDR3 nucleotides read TGTGCCAGCACTGGGACAGTTGCCGAAAAACTGTTTTTT. Amino acids: CASTGTVAEKLFF. The chain has TRBV6-2 or TRBV6-3 and TRBJ1-4; 7 positions match TRBD1. The CDR3 has 13 amino acids. The J segment lost 8 bases and the V segment lost 7 bases, leaving 7 bases of the junction unmatched. Germline V gene sequence: CDR1 MNHEY, CDR2 SVGEGT.

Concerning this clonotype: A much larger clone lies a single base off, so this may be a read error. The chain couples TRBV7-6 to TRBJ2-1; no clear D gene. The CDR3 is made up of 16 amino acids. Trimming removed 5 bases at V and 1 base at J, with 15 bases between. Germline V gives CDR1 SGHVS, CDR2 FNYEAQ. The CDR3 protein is CASSKQAPPSYNEQFF. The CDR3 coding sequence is TGTGCCAGCAGCAAGCAGGCCCCACCGTCCTACAATGAGCAGTTCTTC.

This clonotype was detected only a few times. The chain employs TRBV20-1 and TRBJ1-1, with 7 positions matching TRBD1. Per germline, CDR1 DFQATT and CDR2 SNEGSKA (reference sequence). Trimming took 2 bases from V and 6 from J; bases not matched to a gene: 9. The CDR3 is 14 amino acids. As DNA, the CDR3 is TGCAGTGCTAGACCCGGGACAGCGGGCGCTGAAGCTTTCTTT. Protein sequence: CSARPGTAGAEAFF.

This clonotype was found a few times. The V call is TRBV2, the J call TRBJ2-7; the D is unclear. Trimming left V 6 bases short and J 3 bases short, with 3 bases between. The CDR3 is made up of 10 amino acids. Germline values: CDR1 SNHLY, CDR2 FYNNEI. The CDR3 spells CASRVYEQYF. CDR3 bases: TGTGCCAGCAGGGTCTACGAGCAGTACTTC.

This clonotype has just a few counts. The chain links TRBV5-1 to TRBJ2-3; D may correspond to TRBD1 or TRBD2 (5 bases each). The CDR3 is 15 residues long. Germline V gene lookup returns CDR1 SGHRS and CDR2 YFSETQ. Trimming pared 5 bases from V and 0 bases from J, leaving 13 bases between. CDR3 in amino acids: CASSLGRYSTDTQYF. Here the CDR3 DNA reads TGCGCCAGCAGTCTGGGACGGTATAGCACAGATACGCAGTATTTT.

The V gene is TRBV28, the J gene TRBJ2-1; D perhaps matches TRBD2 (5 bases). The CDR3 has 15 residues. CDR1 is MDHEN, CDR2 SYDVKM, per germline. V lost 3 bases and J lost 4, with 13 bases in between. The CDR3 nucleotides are TGTGCCAGCAGTTTTTCAAGCGGACTTTACAATGAGCAGTTCTTC. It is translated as CASSFSSGLYNEQFF.

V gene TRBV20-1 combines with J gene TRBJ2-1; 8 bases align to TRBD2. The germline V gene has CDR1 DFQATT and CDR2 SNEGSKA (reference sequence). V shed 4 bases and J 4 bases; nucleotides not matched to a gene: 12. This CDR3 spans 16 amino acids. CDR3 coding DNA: TGCAGTGCTAAGGTTGGCGTAGCGGGGACTTACAATGAGCAGTTCTTC. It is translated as CSAKVGVAGTYNEQFF.

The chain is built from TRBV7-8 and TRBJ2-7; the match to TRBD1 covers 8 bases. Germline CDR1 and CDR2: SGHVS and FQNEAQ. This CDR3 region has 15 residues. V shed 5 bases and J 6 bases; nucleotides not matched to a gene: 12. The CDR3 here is CASSLMTGVPTEQYF. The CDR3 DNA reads TGTGCCAGCAGCCTAATGACAGGGGTCCCCACCGAGCAGTACTTC.

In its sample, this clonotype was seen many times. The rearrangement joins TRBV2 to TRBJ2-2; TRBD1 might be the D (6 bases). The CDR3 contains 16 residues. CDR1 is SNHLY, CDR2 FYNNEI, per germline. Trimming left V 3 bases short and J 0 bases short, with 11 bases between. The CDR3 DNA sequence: TGTGCCAGCAGTGAGCGTGGGACAACGAACACCGGGGAGCTGTTTTTT. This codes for CASSERGTTNTGELFF. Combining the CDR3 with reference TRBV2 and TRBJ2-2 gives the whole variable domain EPEVTQTPSHQVTQMGQEVILRCVPISNHLYFYWYRQILGQKVEFLVSFYNNEISEKSEIFDDQFSVERPDGSNFTLKIRSTKLEDSAMYFCASSERGTTNTGELFFGEGSRLTVL.

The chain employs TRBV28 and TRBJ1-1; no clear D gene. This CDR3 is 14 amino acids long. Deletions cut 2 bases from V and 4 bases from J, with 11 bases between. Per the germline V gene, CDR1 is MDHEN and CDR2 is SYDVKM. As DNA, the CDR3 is TGTGCCAGCAGTTTAACTAGCGGCGGCACTGAAGCTTTCTTT. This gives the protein CASSLTSGGTEAFF. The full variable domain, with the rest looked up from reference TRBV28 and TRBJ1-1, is DVKVTQSSRYLVKRTGEKVFLECVQDMDHENMFWYRQDPGLGLRLIYFSYDVKMKEKGDIPEGYSVSREKKERFSLILESASTNQTSMYLCASSLTSGGTEAFFGQGTRLTVV.

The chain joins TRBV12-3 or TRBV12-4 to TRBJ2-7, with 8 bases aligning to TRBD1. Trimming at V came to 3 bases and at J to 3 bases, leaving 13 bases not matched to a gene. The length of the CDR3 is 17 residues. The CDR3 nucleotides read TGTGCCAGCAGTTTTTATACGCGTACAGGGGGGTTCTACGAGCAGTACTTC. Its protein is CASSFYTRTGGFYEQYF.

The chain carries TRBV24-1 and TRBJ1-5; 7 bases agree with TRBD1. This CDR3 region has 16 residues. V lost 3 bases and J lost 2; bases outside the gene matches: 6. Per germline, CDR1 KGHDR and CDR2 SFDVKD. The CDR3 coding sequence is TGTGCCACCAGTGATAGCAGGGGGTTTGGCAATCAGCCCCAGCATTTT. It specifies CATSDSRGFGNQPQHF.

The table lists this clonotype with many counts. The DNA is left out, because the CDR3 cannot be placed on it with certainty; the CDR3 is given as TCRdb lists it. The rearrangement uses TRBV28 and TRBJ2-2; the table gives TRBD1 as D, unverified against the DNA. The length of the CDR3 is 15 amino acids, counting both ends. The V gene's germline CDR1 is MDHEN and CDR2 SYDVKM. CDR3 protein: CASSLPGWAPGSCFF.

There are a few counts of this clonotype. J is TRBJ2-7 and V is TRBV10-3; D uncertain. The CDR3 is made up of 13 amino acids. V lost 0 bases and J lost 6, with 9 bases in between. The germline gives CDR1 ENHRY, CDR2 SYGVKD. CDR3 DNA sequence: TGTGCCATCAGTGAGTCATGGGGTAGCGAGCAGTACTTC. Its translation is CAISESWGSEQYF.

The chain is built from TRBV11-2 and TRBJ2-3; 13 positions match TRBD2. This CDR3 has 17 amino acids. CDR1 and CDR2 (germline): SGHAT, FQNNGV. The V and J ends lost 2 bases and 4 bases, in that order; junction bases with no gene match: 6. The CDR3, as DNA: TGTGCCAGCAGCTTAACTAGCGGGGGGGCCGGGGCAGATACGCAGTATTTT. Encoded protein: CASSLTSGGAGADTQYF.

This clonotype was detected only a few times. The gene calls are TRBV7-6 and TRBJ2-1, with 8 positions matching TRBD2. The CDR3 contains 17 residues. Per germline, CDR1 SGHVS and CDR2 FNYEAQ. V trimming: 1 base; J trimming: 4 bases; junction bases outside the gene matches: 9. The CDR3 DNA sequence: TGTGCCAGCAGCTTAGAGCCCGGCGGGAGGTCTTACAATGAGCAGTTCTTC. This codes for CASSLEPGGRSYNEQFF.

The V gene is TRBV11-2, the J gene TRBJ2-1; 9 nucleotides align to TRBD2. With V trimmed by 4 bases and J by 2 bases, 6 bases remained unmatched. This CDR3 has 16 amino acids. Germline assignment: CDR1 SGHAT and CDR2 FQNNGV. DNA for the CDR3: TGTGCCAGCAGCTCCAGACTAGCGGAAACCTACAATGAGCAGTTCTTC. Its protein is CASSSRLAETYNEQFF.

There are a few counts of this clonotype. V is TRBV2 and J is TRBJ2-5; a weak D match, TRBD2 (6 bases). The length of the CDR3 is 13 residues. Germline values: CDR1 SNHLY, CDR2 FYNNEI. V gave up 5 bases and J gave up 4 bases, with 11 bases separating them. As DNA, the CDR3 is TGTGCCAGCAGTACCGGGAGATCAGAGACCCAGTACTTC. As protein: CASSTGRSETQYF.

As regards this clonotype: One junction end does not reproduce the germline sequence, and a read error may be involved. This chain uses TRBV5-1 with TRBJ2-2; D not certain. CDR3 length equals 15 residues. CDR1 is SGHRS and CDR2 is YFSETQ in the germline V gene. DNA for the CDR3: TGCGCCTGCAGCTTGATATCAGGGAACACCGGGGAGCTGTTTTTT. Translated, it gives CACSLISGNTGELFF.

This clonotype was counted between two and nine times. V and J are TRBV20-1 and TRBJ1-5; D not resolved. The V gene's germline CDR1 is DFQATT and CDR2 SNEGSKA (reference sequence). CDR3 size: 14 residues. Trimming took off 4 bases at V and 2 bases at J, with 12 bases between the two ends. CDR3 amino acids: CSATRVQGNQPQHF. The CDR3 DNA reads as TGCAGTGCTACCCGCGTGCAGGGCAATCAGCCCCAGCATTTT.